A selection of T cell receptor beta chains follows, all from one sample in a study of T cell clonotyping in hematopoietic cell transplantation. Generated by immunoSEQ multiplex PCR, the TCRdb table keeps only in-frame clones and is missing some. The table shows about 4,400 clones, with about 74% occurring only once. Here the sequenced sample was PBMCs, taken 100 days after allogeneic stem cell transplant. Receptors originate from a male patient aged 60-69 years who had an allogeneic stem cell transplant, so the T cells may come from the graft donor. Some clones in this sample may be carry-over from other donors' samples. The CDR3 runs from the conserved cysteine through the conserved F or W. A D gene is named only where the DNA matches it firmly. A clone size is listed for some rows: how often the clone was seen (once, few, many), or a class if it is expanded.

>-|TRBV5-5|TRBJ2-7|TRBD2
CASSLLAGGTSYEQYF
TGTGCCAGCAGCCTACTAGCGGGAGGGACCTCCTACGAGCAGTACTTC
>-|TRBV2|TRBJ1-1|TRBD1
CASSLDRGEAFF
TGTGCCAGCAGCCTAGACAGGGGTGAAGCTTTCTTT
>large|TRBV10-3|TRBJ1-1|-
CATKIGSDTEAFF
TGTGCCACTAAAATAGGTAGCGACACTGAAGCTTTCTTT
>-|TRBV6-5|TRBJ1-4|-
CASSFQLTGINEKLFF
TGTGCCAGCAGTTTTCAGCTGACAGGTATTAATGAAAAACTGTTTTTT
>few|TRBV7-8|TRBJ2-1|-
CASSLAQTGVLF
TGTGCCAGCAGCTTAGCACAGACAGGTGTTCTCTTC
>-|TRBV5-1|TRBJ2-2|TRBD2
CASRVGLETGELFF
TGCGCCAGCAGGGTGGGACTAGAGACCGGGGAGCTGTTTTTT
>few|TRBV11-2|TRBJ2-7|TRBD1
CASRFPGQGLYEQYF
TGTGCCAGCAGATTCCCGGGACAGGGTCTTTACGAGCAGTACTTC
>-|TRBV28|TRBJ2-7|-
CASSPLDIEQYF
TGTGCCAGCAGCCCTCTTGATATCGAGCAGTACTTC
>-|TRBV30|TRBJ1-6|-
CAWSVSSPLHF
TGTGCCTGGAGTGTAAGTTCACCCCTCCACTTT
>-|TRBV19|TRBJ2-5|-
CASSILGRQETQYF
TGTGCCAGTAGTATATTGGGCAGACAAGAGACCCAGTACTTC
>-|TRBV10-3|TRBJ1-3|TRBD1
CAISPPGQGANTIYF
TGTGCCATCAGTCCACCGGGACAGGGAGCGAACACCATATATTTT
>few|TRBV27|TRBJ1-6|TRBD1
CASRLGQGASPLHF
TGTGCCAGCAGACTGGGACAGGGGGCTTCACCCCTCCACTTT
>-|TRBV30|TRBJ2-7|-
CACPTVGSYEQYF
TGTGCCTGCCCCACGGTAGGCTCCTACGAGCAGTACTTC
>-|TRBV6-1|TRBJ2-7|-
CASSEGLGNNEQYF
TGTGCCAGCAGTGAAGGACTAGGTAATAACGAGCAGTACTTC
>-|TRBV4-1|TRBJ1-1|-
CASSQDPHVKERYTEAFF
TGCGCCAGCAGCCAAGATCCCCACGTCAAGGAAAGATACACTGAAGCTTTCTTT
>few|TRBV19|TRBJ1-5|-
CASTGGEYSNQPQHF
TGTGCCAGTACCGGTGGTGAGTATAGCAATCAGCCCCAGCATTTT
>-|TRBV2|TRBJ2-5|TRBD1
CASTERGQRQETQYF
TGTGCCAGCACCGAAAGGGGGCAGAGACAAGAGACCCAGTACTTC
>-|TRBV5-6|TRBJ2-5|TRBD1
CASSWDRGLETQYF
TGTGCCAGCAGCTGGGACAGGGGGCTAGAGACCCAGTACTTC
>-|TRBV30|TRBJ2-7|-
CAWSPTSYEQYF
TGTGCCTGGAGTCCTACATCTTACGAACAGTACTTC
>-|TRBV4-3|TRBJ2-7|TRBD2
CASSQGVSSGRPYF
TGCGCCAGCAGCCAAGGGGTTTCTAGCGGGAGGCCGTACTTC
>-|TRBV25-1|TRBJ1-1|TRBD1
CASSWTGTVDPDNTEAFF
TGTGCCAGCAGTTGGACAGGCACTGTTGATCCAGACAACACTGAAGCTTTCTTT
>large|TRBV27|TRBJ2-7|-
CASSLSSRSYEQYF
TGTGCCAGCAGTTTATCGTCCAGATCCTACGAGCAGTACTTC
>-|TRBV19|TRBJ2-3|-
CASSTRGTDTQYF
TGTGCCAGTAGTACAAGGGGCACAGATACGCAGTATTTT
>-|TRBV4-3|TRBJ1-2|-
CASSQDGQGGYGYTF
TGCGCCAGCAGCCAAGATGGGCAGGGAGGCTATGGCTACACCTTC
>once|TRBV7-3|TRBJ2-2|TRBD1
CASSLSTSTGLGNTGELFF
TGTGCCAGCAGCTTATCCACTTCGACAGGGCTGGGGAACACCGGGGAGCTGTTTTTT
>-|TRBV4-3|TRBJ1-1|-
CASSQGQTTLNTEAFF
TGCGCCAGCAGCCAAGGACAGACGACTTTGAACACTGAAGCTTTCTTT
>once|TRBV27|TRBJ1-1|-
CASRRLTGTPEAFF
TGTGCCAGCAGACGATTGACAGGTACCCCCGAAGCTTTCTTT
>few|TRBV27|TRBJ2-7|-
CASSFRDTSSYEQYF
TGTGCCAGCAGCTTCCGGGACACGAGCTCCTACGAGCAGTACTTC
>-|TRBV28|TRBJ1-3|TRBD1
CASSMGQGSPTGNTIYF
TGTGCCAGCAGTATGGGACAGGGGTCCCCGACAGGAAACACCATATATTTT
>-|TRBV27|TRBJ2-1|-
CASSDEVYNEQFF
TGCGCCAGCAGTGACGAAGTCTACAATGAGCAGTTCTTC
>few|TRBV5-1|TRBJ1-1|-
CASSPSIMNTEAFF
TGCGCCAGCAGCCCCTCGATAATGAACACTGAAGCTTTCTTT
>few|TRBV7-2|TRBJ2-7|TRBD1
CASSLSRQGYEQYF
TGTGCCAGCAGCTTAAGTAGACAGGGGTACGAGCAGTACTTC
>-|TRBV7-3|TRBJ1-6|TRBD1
CASSLTGTGDPSRLHF
TGTGCCAGCAGCTTAACAGGGACAGGGGACCCTTCTCGCCTCCACTTT
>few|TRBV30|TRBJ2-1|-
CAWSVGRYNEQFF
TGTGCCTGGAGTGTCGGCAGGTACAATGAGCAGTTCTTC
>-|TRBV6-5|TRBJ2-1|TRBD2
CASRFLAGFRNEQFF
TGTGCCAGCAGATTTCTAGCGGGATTTCGTAATGAGCAGTTCTTC
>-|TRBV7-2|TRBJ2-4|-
CASSGELETIQYF
TGTGCCAGCAGCGGTGAATTGGAAACCATTCAGTACTTC
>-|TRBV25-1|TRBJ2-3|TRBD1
CASSEFSQGVGADTQYF
TGTGCCAGCAGTGAATTCAGCCAGGGGGTAGGCGCAGATACGCAGTATTTT
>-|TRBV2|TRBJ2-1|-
CASSELSGDNEQFF
TGTGCCAGCAGTGAACTTAGCGGAGACAATGAGCAGTTCTTC
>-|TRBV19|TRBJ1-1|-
CASSIRGEAFF
TGTGCCAGTAGTATCAGGGGTGAAGCTTTCTTT
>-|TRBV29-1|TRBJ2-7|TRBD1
CSMTPGTGPYEQYF
TGCAGCATGACCCCCGGGACAGGGCCCTACGAGCAGTACTTC
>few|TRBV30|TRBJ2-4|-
CAWSDRGIQYF
TGTGCCTGGAGCGACCGAGGCATTCAGTACTTC
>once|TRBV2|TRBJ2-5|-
CASSRTLTTKEYF
TGTGCCAGCAGTCGGACACTTACTACGAAGGAGTACTTC
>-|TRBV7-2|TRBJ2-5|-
CASSLAFMLETQYF
TGTGCCAGCAGCTTAGCGTTTATGCTGGAGACCCAGTACTTC
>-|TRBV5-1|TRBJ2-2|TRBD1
CASSQGQGLTGELFF
TGCGCCAGCAGCCAGGGACAGGGGTTAACCGGGGAGCTGTTTTTT